A selection of T cell receptor beta chains follows, all from one sample in a study of cytomegalovirus exposure and HLA in healthy donors. Sequencing used immunoSEQ multiplex PCR; TCRdb keeps in-frame clones, though not all of them. Of around 160,000 clones in the sample, more than 65% were seen once. The sequenced sample was PBMCs. The receptors shown here come from a man aged 18 to 35 in good health and CMV-seropositive. Both conserved end residues are part of each CDR3. The D gene is left open where the match is weak. The size field is filled for only some rows; it gives once, few, many or a size class.

DNA: TGTGCCAGCAGTGAAGGATCTGGGCTGAATCAGCCCCAGCATTTT; CDR3: CASSEGSGLNQPQHF; V: TRBV6-1; J: TRBJ1-5; size: .; D: .
DNA: TGTGCCAGCAGCTCCGGCACTAGCGGAGATACGCAGTATTTT; CDR3: CASSSGTSGDTQYF; V: TRBV7-6; J: TRBJ2-3; size: .; D: TRBD2
DNA: TGCGCCAGCAGCTTGGCTTTAGCGGGAGGGCCGGAGCAAGAGACCCAGTACTTC; CDR3: CASSLALAGGPEQETQYF; V: TRBV5-1; J: TRBJ2-5; size: .; D: TRBD2
DNA: TGCGCCAGCAGCTTGGCCCAGGGGGAGGCCACTGAAGCTTTCTTT; CDR3: CASSLAQGEATEAFF; V: TRBV5-1; J: TRBJ1-1; size: .; D: TRBD1
DNA: TGTGCTAGTGGTTTGGTACGGGTAGGGGGCTGGAAACTGTTTTTT; CDR3: CASGLVRVGGWKLFF; V: TRBV12-5; J: TRBJ1-4; size: once; D: TRBD1
DNA: TGTGCCAGAAGCCCCGGGACAGGGGTCCAGCCCCAGCATTTT; CDR3: CARSPGTGVQPQHF; V: TRBV5-3; J: TRBJ1-5; size: .; D: TRBD1
DNA: TGTGCCGGGACTGAACGGGAGAACACTGAAGCTTTCTTT; CDR3: CAGTERENTEAFF; V: TRBV27; J: TRBJ1-1; size: .; D: .
DNA: TGTGCCAGCAGTTTACTAGCGAACACCGGGGAGCTGTTTTTT; CDR3: CASSLLANTGELFF; V: TRBV27; J: TRBJ2-2; size: .; D: .
DNA: TGTGCCAGCAGTTTACGAGGGGGCATGAACACTGAAGCTTTCTTT; CDR3: CASSLRGGMNTEAFF; V: TRBV27; J: TRBJ1-1; size: .; D: TRBD1
DNA: TGTGCCAGCGAGAGAGCCGCCCTGGCCGGGGAGCTGTTTTTT; CDR3: CASERAALAGELFF; V: TRBV28; J: TRBJ2-2; size: .; D: .
DNA: TGTGCCTGGAGTTTGGCGGGGGATACGCAGTATTTT; CDR3: CAWSLAGDTQYF; V: TRBV30; J: TRBJ2-3; size: once; D: .
DNA: TGTGCCAGCTTCGACAAGAACACTGAAGCTTTCTTT; CDR3: CASFDKNTEAFF; V: TRBV19; J: TRBJ1-1; size: .; D: .
DNA: TGCAGTGCTAGCGTGGGAGGCACCCAGTACTTC; CDR3: CSASVGGTQYF; V: TRBV20-1; J: TRBJ2-5; size: .; D: .
DNA: TGTGCCAGCAGTTACGAGGGGGGGGCAACCGGGGAGCTGTTTTTT; CDR3: CASSYEGGATGELFF; V: TRBV6-6; J: TRBJ2-2; size: .; D: .
DNA: TGTGCCAGCAGCCTCAAACACGACTCGCTATACTATGGCTACACCTTC; CDR3: CASSLKHDSLYYGYTF; V: TRBV5-4; J: TRBJ1-2; size: .; D: .
DNA: TGTGCCAGCAGCTCAGACCTAGAGTACAATGAGCAGTTCTTC; CDR3: CASSSDLEYNEQFF; V: TRBV5-4; J: TRBJ2-1; size: few; D: .
DNA: TGTGCCAGCAGCTTAAGAACAGGGAACACCCTCCACTTT; CDR3: CASSLRTGNTLHF; V: TRBV5-4; J: TRBJ1-6; size: .; D: .
DNA: TGTGCCAGCTCACCCCAGGATACTGGAAACACCATATATTTT; CDR3: CASSPQDTGNTIYF; V: TRBV18; J: TRBJ1-3; size: few; D: .
DNA: TGCGCCAGCAGCCAGAACCCTTCTGAGGGTAAGCGGGAGACCCAGTACTTC; CDR3: CASSQNPSEGKRETQYF; V: TRBV4-1; J: TRBJ2-5; size: .; D: .
DNA: TGTGCCAGCAGTGAGGACAGCTTCAATCAGCCCCAGCATTTT; CDR3: CASSEDSFNQPQHF; V: TRBV6-4; J: TRBJ1-5; size: .; D: .
DNA: TGCAGCGTTCACAATACGAACACTGAAGCTTTCTTT; CDR3: CSVHNTNTEAFF; V: TRBV29-1; J: TRBJ1-1; size: .; D: .
DNA: TGCGCCAGCAGCCCCGGGACAGGGGACTATGGCTACACCTTC; CDR3: CASSPGTGDYGYTF; V: TRBV5-1; J: TRBJ1-2; size: .; D: TRBD1
DNA: TGTGCCAGCAGCTTAGGGGGGGAAACCTATAATTCACCCCTCCACTTT; CDR3: CASSLGGETYNSPLHF; V: TRBV7-2; J: TRBJ1-6; size: .; D: .
DNA: TGTGCCAGCTCACTCTTTCCTAATCGAGTGAAAGAGACCCAGTACTTC; CDR3: CASSLFPNRVKETQYF; V: TRBV18; J: TRBJ2-5; size: .; D: .
DNA: TGTGCCAGCAGTGACCCTGAGGTTGGACTAGCGTACACAGATACGCAGTATTTT; CDR3: CASSDPEVGLAYTDTQYF; V: TRBV25-1; J: TRBJ2-3; size: .; D: TRBD2
DNA: TGTGCCAGCAGTGAATCAGGACAGGGGAATCAGCCCCAGCATTTT; CDR3: CASSESGQGNQPQHF; V: TRBV25-1; J: TRBJ1-5; size: .; D: TRBD1
DNA: TGTGCCAGCAGCTTCGGGATGAACACTGAAGCTTTCTTT; CDR3: CASSFGMNTEAFF; V: TRBV5-6; J: TRBJ1-1; size: once; D: .
DNA: TGTGCCAGCAGCAGGGGGACATCAGGCTCTGAAGCTTTCTTT; CDR3: CASSRGTSGSEAFF; V: TRBV11-3; J: TRBJ1-1; size: .; D: .
DNA: TGTGCCAGCAGCTTGGCCGGCGGGGTGACTGAAGCTTTCTTT; CDR3: CASSLAGGVTEAFF; V: TRBV5-6; J: TRBJ1-1; size: .; D: .
DNA: TGTGCCTGGGCGGGGTTGTATGGCTACACCTTC; CDR3: CAWAGLYGYTF; V: TRBV30; J: TRBJ1-2; size: .; D: .
DNA: TGTGCCAGCAGCGCCCGACAGGCCCGGAACACTGAAGCTTTCTTT; CDR3: CASSARQARNTEAFF; V: TRBV9; J: TRBJ1-1; size: .; D: .
DNA: TGTGCCAGCAGTGGGGGTACTAGCGGGGTTAGCTCCTACAATGAGCAGTTCTTC; CDR3: CASSGGTSGVSSYNEQFF; V: TRBV11-2; J: TRBJ2-1; size: few; D: TRBD2
DNA: TGTGCCACCGGGGGACAGGCGAACACTGAAGCTTTCTTT; CDR3: CATGGQANTEAFF; V: TRBV27; J: TRBJ1-1; size: .; D: TRBD1
DNA: TGTGCCAGCAGCGTATGGGCCAGCGGGGGTGAAGAGTACTTC; CDR3: CASSVWASGGEEYF; V: TRBV9; J: TRBJ2-5; size: few; D: TRBD2
DNA: TGCGCCAGCAGCTTGGACGGGACTCACACTGAAGCTTTCTTT; CDR3: CASSLDGTHTEAFF; V: TRBV5-1; J: TRBJ1-1; size: .; D: .
DNA: TGTGCCAGCAGTCTAGGGGGGGGGAACTATGGCTACACCTTC; CDR3: CASSLGGGNYGYTF; V: TRBV6-6; J: TRBJ1-2; size: .; D: .
DNA: TGTGCCACCAGCAGAGAGGGTGCGGGCCCCTATGGCTACACCTTC; CDR3: CATSREGAGPYGYTF; V: TRBV15; J: TRBJ1-2; size: .; D: .
DNA: TGTGCCAGCAGCTTGATCAGCGGACGGGAGGAAAACATTCAGTACTTC; CDR3: CASSLISGREENIQYF; V: TRBV5-4; J: TRBJ2-4; size: .; D: TRBD2
DNA: TGTGCCAGCAGTTACTCCAGAAACACTGAAGCTTTCTTT; CDR3: CASSYSRNTEAFF; V: TRBV6-5; J: TRBJ1-1; size: .; D: .